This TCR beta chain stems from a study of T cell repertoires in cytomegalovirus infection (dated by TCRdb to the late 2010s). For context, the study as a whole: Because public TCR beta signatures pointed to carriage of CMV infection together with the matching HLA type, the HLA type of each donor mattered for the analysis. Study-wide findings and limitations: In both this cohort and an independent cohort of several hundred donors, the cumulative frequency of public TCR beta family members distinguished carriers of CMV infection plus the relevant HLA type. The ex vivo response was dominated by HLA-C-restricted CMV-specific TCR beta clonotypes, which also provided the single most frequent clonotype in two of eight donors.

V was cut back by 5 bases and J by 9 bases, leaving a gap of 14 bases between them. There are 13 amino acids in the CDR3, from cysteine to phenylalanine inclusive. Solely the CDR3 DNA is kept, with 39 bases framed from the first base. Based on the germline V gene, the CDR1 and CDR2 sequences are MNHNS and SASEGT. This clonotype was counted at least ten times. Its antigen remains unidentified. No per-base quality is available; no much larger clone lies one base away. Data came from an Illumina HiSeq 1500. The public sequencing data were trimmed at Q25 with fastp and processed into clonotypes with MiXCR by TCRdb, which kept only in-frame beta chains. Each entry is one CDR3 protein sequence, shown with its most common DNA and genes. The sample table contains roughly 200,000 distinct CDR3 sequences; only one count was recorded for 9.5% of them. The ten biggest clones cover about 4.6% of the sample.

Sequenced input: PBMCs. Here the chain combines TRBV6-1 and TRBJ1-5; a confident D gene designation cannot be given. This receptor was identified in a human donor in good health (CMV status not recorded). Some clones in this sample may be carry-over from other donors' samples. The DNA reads TGTGCCAGCAGTTCTGGAGAGGCAGGGCCCCAGCATTTT. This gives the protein CASSSGEAGPQHF.